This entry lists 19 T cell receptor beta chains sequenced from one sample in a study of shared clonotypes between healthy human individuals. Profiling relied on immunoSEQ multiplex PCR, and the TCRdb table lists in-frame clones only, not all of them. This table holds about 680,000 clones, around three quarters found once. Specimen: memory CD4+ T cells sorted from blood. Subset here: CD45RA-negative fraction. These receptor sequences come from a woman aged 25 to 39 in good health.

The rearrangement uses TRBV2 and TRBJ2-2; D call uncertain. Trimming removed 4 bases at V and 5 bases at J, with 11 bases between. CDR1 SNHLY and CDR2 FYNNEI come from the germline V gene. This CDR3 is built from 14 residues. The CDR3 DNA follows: TGTGCCAGCAGTGCTAACCGGTTAACCGGGGAGCTGTTTTTT. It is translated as CASSANRLTGELFF.

The CDR3 bases are TGTGCCAGCTCACCACAGGGGACTGGGACCGGGGAGCTGTTTTTT. As protein: CASSPQGTGTGELFF. The chain recombines TRBV18 with TRBJ2-2, with D tentatively TRBD2 (6 bases). The germline V gene encodes CDR1 KGHSH and CDR2 LQKENI. V dropped 1 base and J dropped 5 bases, with 11 bases sitting between them. The CDR3 length is 15 residues.

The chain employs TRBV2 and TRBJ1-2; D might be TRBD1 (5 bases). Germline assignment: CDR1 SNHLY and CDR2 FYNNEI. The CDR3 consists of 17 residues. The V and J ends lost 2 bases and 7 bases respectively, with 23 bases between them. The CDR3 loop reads CASSEFSYGQGSSGYTF. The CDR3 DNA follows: TGTGCCAGCAGTGAATTCTCGTATGGGCAGGGAAGCTCTGGCTACACCTTC.

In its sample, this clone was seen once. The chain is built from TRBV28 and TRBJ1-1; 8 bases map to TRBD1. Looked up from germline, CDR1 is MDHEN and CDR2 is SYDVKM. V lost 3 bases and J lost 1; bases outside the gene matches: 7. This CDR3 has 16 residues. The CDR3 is CASSLLRGRGNTEAFF. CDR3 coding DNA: TGTGCCAGCAGTTTGCTCAGGGGGCGCGGGAACACTGAAGCTTTCTTT. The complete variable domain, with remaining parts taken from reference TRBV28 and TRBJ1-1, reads DVKVTQSSRYLVKRTGEKVFLECVQDMDHENMFWYRQDPGLGLRLIYFSYDVKMKEKGDIPEGYSVSREKKERFSLILESASTNQTSMYLCASSLLRGRGNTEAFFGQGTRLTVV.

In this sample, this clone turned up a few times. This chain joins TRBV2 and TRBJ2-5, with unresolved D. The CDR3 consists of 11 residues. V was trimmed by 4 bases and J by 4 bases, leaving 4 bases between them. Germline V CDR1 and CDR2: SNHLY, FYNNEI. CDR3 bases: TGTGCCAGCAGTGTTTTAGAGACCCAGTACTTC. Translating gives CASSVLETQYF. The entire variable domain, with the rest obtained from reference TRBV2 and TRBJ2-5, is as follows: EPEVTQTPSHQVTQMGQEVILRCVPISNHLYFYWYRQILGQKVEFLVSFYNNEISEKSEIFDDQFSVERPDGSNFTLKIRSTKLEDSAMYFCASSVLETQYFGPGTRLLVL.

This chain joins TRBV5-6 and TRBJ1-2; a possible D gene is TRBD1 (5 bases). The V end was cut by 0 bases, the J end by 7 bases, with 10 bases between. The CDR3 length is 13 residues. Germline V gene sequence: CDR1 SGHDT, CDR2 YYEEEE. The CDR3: CASSLADSSGYTF. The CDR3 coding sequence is TGTGCCAGCAGCTTGGCCGACAGTAGTGGCTACACCTTC.

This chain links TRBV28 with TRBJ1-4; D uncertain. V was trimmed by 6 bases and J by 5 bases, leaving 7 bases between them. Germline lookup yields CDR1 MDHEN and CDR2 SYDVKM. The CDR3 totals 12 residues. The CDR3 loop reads CASSHGNEKLFF. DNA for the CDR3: TGTGCCAGCAGCCACGGAAATGAAAAACTGTTTTTT.

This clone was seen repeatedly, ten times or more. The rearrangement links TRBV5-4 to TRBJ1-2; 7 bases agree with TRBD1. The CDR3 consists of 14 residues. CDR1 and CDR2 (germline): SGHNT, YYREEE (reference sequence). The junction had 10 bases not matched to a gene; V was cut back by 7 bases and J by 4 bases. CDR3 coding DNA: TGTGCCAGCCACCTGACAGGGTTCGGCTATGGCTACACCTTC. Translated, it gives CASHLTGFGYGYTF.

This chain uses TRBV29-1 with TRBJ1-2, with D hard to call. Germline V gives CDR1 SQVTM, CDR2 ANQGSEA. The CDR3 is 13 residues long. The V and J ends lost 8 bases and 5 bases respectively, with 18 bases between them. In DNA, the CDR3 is TGCAGCTTGACCACAGAGCCGGGGTATGGCTACACCTTC. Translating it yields CSLTTEPGYGYTF.

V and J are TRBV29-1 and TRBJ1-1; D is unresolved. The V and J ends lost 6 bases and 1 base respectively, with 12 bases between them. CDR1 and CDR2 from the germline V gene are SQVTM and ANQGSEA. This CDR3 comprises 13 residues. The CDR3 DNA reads TGCAGCGTGGAGCTTGTCGCGAACACTGAAGCTTTCTTT. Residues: CSVELVANTEAFF.

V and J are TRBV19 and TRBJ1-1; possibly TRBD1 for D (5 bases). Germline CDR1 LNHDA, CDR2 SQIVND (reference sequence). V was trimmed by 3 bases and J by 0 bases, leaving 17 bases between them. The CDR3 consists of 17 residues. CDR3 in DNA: TGTGCCAGTAGTATTCGGCAGGGTAAGGGTCTGAACACTGAAGCTTTCTTT. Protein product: CASSIRQGKGLNTEAFF.

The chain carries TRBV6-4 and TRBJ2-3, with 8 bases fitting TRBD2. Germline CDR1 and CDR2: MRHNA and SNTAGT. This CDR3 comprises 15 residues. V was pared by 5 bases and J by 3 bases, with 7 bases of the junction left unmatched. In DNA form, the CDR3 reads TGTGCCAGCAGTTATAACGGGAGGGGTACAGATACGCAGTATTTT. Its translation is CASSYNGRGTDTQYF.

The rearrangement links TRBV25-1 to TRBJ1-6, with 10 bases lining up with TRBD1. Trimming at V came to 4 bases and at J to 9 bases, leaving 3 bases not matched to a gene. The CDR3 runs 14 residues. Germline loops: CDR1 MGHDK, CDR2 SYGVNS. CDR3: CASSGDRGSSPLHF. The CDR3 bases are TGTGCCAGCAGTGGGGACAGGGGAAGTTCACCCCTCCACTTT.

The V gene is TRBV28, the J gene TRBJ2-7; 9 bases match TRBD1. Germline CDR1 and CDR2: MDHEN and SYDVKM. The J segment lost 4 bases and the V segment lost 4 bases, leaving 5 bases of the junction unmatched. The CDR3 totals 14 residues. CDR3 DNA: TGTGCCAGCAGTTCCGGGACAGGGAGGTACGAGCAGTACTTC. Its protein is CASSSGTGRYEQYF.

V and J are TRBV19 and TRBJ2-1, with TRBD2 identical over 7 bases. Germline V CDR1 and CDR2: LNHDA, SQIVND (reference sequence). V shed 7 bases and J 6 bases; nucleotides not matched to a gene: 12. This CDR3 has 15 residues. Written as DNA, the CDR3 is TGTGCCAGTAAAGATGGAGGAGCGGGAACCAATGAGCAGTTCTTC. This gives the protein CASKDGGAGTNEQFF.

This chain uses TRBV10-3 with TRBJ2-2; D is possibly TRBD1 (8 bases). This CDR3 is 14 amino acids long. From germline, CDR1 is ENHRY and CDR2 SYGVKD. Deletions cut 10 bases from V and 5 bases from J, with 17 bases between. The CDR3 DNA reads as TGTGCCACCTCGACAGGGGAGGGAACCGGGGAGCTGTTTTTT. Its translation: CATSTGEGTGELFF.

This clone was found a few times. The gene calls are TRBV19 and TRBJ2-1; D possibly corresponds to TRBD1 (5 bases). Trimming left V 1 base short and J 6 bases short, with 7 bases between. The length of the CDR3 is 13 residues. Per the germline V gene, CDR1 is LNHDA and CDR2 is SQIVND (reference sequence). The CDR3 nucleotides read TGTGCCAGTAGTATAGGGGGCCCCAATGAGCAGTTCTTC. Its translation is CASSIGGPNEQFF.

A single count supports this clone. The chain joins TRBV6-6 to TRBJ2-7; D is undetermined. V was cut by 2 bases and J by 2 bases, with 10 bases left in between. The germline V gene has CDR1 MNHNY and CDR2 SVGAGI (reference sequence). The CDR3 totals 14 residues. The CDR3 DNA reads TGTGCCAGCAGTTACCGAACTCGGCCCTACGAGCAGTACTTC. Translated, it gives CASSYRTRPYEQYF.

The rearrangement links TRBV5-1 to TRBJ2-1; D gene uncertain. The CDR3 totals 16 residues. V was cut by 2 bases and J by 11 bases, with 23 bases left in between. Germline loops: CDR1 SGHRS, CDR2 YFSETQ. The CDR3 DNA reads TGCGCCAGCAGCTTTTTGGATCCCCCTTCCCGGGCCCAGCAGTTCTTC. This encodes CASSFLDPPSRAQQFF.